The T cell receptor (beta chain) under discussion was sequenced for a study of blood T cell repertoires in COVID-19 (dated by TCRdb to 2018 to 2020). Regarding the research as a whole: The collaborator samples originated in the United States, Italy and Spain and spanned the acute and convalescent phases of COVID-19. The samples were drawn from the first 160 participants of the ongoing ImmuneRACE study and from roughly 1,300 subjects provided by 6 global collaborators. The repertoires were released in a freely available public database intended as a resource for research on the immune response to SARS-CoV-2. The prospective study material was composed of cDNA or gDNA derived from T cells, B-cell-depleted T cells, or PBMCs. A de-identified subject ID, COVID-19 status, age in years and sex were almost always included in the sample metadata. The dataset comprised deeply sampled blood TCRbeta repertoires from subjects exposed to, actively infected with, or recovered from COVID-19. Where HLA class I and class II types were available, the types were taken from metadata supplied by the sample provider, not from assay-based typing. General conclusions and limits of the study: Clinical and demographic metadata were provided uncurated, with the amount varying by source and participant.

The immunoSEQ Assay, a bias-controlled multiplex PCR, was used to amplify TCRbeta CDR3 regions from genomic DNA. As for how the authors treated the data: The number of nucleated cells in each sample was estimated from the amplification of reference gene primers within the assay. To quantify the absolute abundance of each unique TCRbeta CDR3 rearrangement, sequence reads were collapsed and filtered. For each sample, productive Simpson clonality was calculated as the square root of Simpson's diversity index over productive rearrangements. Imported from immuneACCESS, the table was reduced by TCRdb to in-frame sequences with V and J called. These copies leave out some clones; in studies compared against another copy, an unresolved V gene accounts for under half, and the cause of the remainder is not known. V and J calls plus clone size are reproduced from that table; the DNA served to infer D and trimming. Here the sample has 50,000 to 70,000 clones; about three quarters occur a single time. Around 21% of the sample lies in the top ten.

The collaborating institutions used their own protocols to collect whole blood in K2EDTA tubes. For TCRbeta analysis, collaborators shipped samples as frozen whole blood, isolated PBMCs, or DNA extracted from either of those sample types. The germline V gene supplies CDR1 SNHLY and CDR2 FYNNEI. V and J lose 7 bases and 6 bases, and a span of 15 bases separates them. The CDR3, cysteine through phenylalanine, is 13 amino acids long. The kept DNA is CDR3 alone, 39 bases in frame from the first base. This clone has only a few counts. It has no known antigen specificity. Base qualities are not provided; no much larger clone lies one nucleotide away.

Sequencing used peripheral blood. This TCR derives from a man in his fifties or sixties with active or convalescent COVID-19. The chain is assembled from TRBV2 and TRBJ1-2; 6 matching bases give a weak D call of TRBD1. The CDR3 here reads CASTPRGTDGYTF. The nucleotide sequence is TGTGCCAGCACCCCCAGGGGAACAGATGGCTACACCTTC.